Below, 29 T cell receptor beta chains from the same sample are listed, as sequenced in a study of siplizumab effects on memory and regulatory T cells. Measured with immunoSEQ multiplex PCR; TCRdb has only the in-frame clones, and not every one. The sample has 95,000 to 100,000 clones, about 90% seen once. Input material: non-Treg CD4+ T cells sorted from blood. The receptors here all came from a human donor in good health.

The chain carries TRBV5-1 and TRBJ2-3, with D tentatively TRBD2 (5 bases). The V and J ends lost 1 base and 2 bases respectively, with 8 bases between them. In germline, CDR1 is SGHRS, CDR2 YFSETQ. The CDR3 is 14 amino acids. Here the CDR3 DNA reads TGCGCCAGCAGCTTGAGCGGAACCACAGATACGCAGTATTTT. Amino acids: CASSLSGTTDTQYF. Together with reference TRBV5-1 and TRBJ2-3, the CDR3 gives the full variable domain: KAGVTQTPRYLIKTRGQQVTLSCSPISGHRSVSWYQQTPGQGLQFLFEYFSETQRNKGNFPGRFSGRQFSNSRSEMNVSTLELGDSALYLCASSLSGTTDTQYFGPGTRLTVL.

V gene TRBV19 combines with J gene TRBJ2-7; D might be TRBD2 (5 bases). Trimming removed 0 bases from V and 2 bases from J, with 11 bases in between. Germline lookup yields CDR1 LNHDA and CDR2 SQIVND (reference sequence). The CDR3 covers 15 residues. The CDR3 DNA reads TGTGCCAGTAGTATAGATCTAGCCAGGCCCTACGAGCAGTACTTC. Its translation: CASSIDLARPYEQYF.

The genes are TRBV4-3 and TRBJ2-7; 7 positions match TRBD2. CDR1 is LGHNA and CDR2 is YSLEER in the germline V gene. V lost 3 bases, J lost 7 bases, and 6 bases stayed unmatched. The CDR3 runs to 13 residues. CDR3 bases: TGCGCCAGCAGCCAGGCGGGAGCCCGGGAGCAGTACTTC. Its protein product is CASSQAGAREQYF.

The chain recombines TRBV7-8 with TRBJ1-2; TRBD1 agrees at 11 bases. The germline V gene has CDR1 SGHVS and CDR2 FQNEAQ. The V and J ends lost 5 bases and 4 bases, in that order; junction bases with no gene match: 6. The CDR3 covers 15 residues. CDR3 in DNA: TGTGCCAGCAGCGTACCGGGACAGGGGGTCTATGGCTACACCTTC. It is translated as CASSVPGQGVYGYTF.

Only one count was recorded for this clone. The rearrangement joins TRBV4-1 to TRBJ2-2, with 9 bases that match TRBD1. This CDR3 has 16 amino acids. With V trimmed by 1 base and J by 7 bases, 7 bases remained unmatched. Germline CDR1 is MGHRA and CDR2 is YSYEKL. The CDR3: CASSQVNRGRSGELFF. As DNA, the CDR3 is TGCGCCAGCAGCCAAGTGAACAGGGGGCGGAGCGGGGAGCTGTTTTTT.

This rearrangement joins TRBV9 to TRBJ2-3, with D unclear. The germline V gene has CDR1 SGDLS and CDR2 YYNGEE. The length of the CDR3 is 13 residues. V was pared by 4 bases and J by 4 bases, with 10 bases between. CDR3 amino acids: CASSMPGADTQYF. The CDR3 coding sequence is TGTGCCAGCAGCATGCCGGGCGCAGATACGCAGTATTTT.

V is TRBV7-3 and J is TRBJ2-1; 13 bases fit TRBD2. The CDR3 runs 15 residues. With V trimmed by 5 bases and J by 10 bases, 8 bases remained unmatched. Germline CDR1 and CDR2: SGHTA and FQGTGA. The CDR3 loop is CASSPTSGRAGEQFF. As DNA, the CDR3 is TGTGCCAGCAGCCCAACTAGCGGGAGGGCCGGGGAGCAGTTCTTC.

The rearrangement links TRBV5-1 to TRBJ2-7, with D hard to call. This CDR3 is 13 amino acids long. Trimming pared 4 bases from V and 0 bases from J, leaving 8 bases between. Per the germline V gene, CDR1 is SGHRS and CDR2 is YFSETQ. The CDR3 loop is CASSLIDSYEQYF. Here the CDR3 DNA reads TGCGCCAGCAGCCTCATCGACTCCTACGAGCAGTACTTC.

This chain links TRBV5-1 with TRBJ2-1; 7 bases are a match to TRBD2. J gave up 4 bases and V 0 bases, and 7 bases lay outside the gene matches. Germline V gene sequence: CDR1 SGHRS, CDR2 YFSETQ. CDR3 length: 16 residues. CDR3 loop: CASSLGGTTAYNEQFF. The CDR3 coding sequence is TGCGCCAGCAGCTTGGGCGGGACTACGGCTTACAATGAGCAGTTCTTC.

The chain has TRBV6-4 and TRBJ2-3, with D perhaps assigned TRBD1 or TRBD2 (5 bases each). The V and J ends lost 3 bases and 14 bases respectively, with 21 bases between them. Per the germline V gene, CDR1 is MRHNA and CDR2 is SNTAGT. The CDR3 sequence is 14 residues long. The CDR3 spells CASSESPGLAVRYF. CDR3 sequence (DNA): TGTGCCAGCAGTGAATCCCCAGGGCTAGCAGTTAGGTATTTT.

The chain links TRBV9 to TRBJ2-2; 13 bases match TRBD2. The CDR3 sequence is 18 residues long. V was pared by 0 bases and J by 3 bases, with 5 bases of the junction left unmatched. Germline assignment: CDR1 SGDLS and CDR2 YYNGEE. DNA of the CDR3: TGTGCCAGCAGCGTAGGACTAGCGGGAGGAAGGGACACCGGGGAGCTGTTTTTT. Translated: CASSVGLAGGRDTGELFF.

The chain employs TRBV6-1 and TRBJ2-1; TRBD1 might be the D (6 bases). Germline CDR1 MNHNS, CDR2 SASEGT. V lost 7 bases to trimming and J lost 3 bases, with 13 bases between them. The CDR3 consists of 14 residues. The CDR3 loop is CASNWGRSYNEQFF. The CDR3 DNA sequence: TGTGCCAGCAACTGGGGGCGTAGCTACAATGAGCAGTTCTTC.

This clone was seen once. The J gene is TRBJ2-5, the V gene TRBV25-1; D might be TRBD1 (5 bases). The CDR3 has 13 amino acids. Trimming left V 6 bases short and J 5 bases short, with 13 bases between. Germline lookup yields CDR1 MGHDK and CDR2 SYGVNS. The CDR3 here is CASRDSSPETQYF. Written as DNA, the CDR3 is TGTGCCAGCAGAGACAGTTCTCCCGAGACCCAGTACTTC. The full variable domain, its missing parts supplied by reference TRBV25-1 and TRBJ2-5, is EADIYQTPRYLVIGTGKKITLECSQTMGHDKMYWYQQDPGMELHLIHYSYGVNSTEKGDLSSESTVSRIRTEHFPLTLESARPSHTSQYLCASRDSSPETQYFGPGTRLLVL.

This clone appeared a single time. The chain recombines TRBV28 with TRBJ1-1, with D maybe TRBD1 (6 bases). The V gene's germline CDR1 is MDHEN and CDR2 SYDVKM. V was cut by 2 bases and J by 0 bases, with 13 bases left in between. CDR3 size: 16 residues. CDR3 sequence (DNA): TGTGCCAGCAGTTTAGGGGGCCTCTCTATGAACACTGAAGCTTTCTTT. Amino acids: CASSLGGLSMNTEAFF. Combining the CDR3 with reference TRBV28 and TRBJ1-1 gives the whole variable domain DVKVTQSSRYLVKRTGEKVFLECVQDMDHENMFWYRQDPGLGLRLIYFSYDVKMKEKGDIPEGYSVSREKKERFSLILESASTNQTSMYLCASSLGGLSMNTEAFFGQGTRLTVV.

V and J are TRBV6-5 and TRBJ2-1, with D unresolved. This CDR3 region has 15 residues. CDR1 MNHEY and CDR2 SVGAGI come from the germline V gene. V lost 2 bases and J 6 bases, leaving 14 bases between the germline ends. The CDR3 DNA is TGTGCCAGCAGTTACGTCGCGGTACTCGGCAATGAGCAGTTCTTC. This translates into CASSYVAVLGNEQFF.

V is TRBV4-1 and J is TRBJ1-1; TRBD1 might be the D (6 bases). There are 14 residues in the CDR3. Looked up from germline, CDR1 is MGHRA and CDR2 is YSYEKL. The V gene lost 7 bases and the J gene lost 1 base, with 13 bases spanning the gap. Here the CDR3 reads CASNWGQRNTEAFF. The CDR3 region has the DNA TGCGCCAGCAACTGGGGGCAGAGGAACACTGAAGCTTTCTTT.

This chain connects TRBV30 to TRBJ1-2; maybe TRBD1 (6 bases). The CDR3 runs to 14 residues. Per the germline V gene, CDR1 is GTSNPN and CDR2 is SVGIG (reference sequence). The germline V and J ends were trimmed by 3 bases and 3 bases, with 14 bases remaining between them. This chain's CDR3 is CAWRIDRYYYGYTF. The CDR3 nucleotides are TGTGCCTGGAGAATAGACAGGTACTACTATGGCTACACCTTC.

The V call is TRBV4-1, the J call TRBJ2-5; 9 nucleotides align to TRBD2. Germline lookup yields CDR1 MGHRA and CDR2 YSYEKL. Germline trimming cut 1 base from V and 4 bases from J; bases unmatched to any gene: 10. The CDR3 spans 17 residues. The chain's CDR3 is CASSQAPGGRGGETQYF. CDR3 DNA sequence: TGCGCCAGCAGCCAAGCCCCCGGGGGGCGGGGGGGAGAGACCCAGTACTTC.

In DNA form, the CDR3 reads TGTGCCAGCTCACCGGTCGACAGGCGGAATGAAAAACTGTTTTTT. Protein sequence: CASSPVDRRNEKLFF. The chain combines TRBV18 with TRBJ1-4, with D possibly being TRBD1 (6 bases). CDR1 and CDR2 from the germline V gene are KGHSH and LQKENI. The CDR3 spans 15 residues. V shed 3 bases and J shed 5 bases, with 13 bases lying between them.

V and J are TRBV21-1 and TRBJ2-7; TRBD2 is taken as the D call from the table, unchecked against the DNA. TRBV21-1 is shown as a pseudogene. The CDR3 sequence is 17 residues long. The DNA of the CDR3 is TGTGCCAGCAGCAAAGGGAGGGGCGGGAGTCAAATCTACGAGCAGTACTTC. It is translated as CASSKGRGGSQIYEQYF.

This clone was seen a single time. The CDR3 DNA reads as TGCGCCAGCAGCATCGGACTAGCGGAGAGCACAGATACGCAGTATTTT. Amino acid sequence: CASSIGLAESTDTQYF. The V and J genes are TRBV5-1 and TRBJ2-3; 10 bases map to TRBD2. With V trimmed by 4 bases and J by 0 bases, 5 bases remained unmatched. The CDR3 sequence is 16 residues long. CDR1 is SGHRS, CDR2 YFSETQ, per germline.

V gene TRBV7-9 combines with J gene TRBJ2-5, with a tentative D call TRBD1 (5 bases). The CDR3 totals 13 residues. CDR1 is SEHNR, CDR2 FQNEAQ, per germline (reference sequence). V was pared by 5 bases and J by 0 bases, with 7 bases between. CDR3 nucleotide sequence: TGTGCCAGCAGCCACAGGAACCAAGAGACCCAGTACTTC. It codes for CASSHRNQETQYF.

The rearrangement joins TRBV7-2 to TRBJ2-7; D unresolved. From germline, CDR1 is SGHTA and CDR2 FQGNSA. The ends were cut back, 5 bases at V and 0 bases at J, with 11 bases in the middle. This CDR3 contains 14 residues. In nucleotides, the CDR3 is TGTGCCAGCAGCCTCACAGAGTACTCCTACGAGCAGTACTTC. It is translated as CASSLTEYSYEQYF.

The chain combines TRBV14 with TRBJ2-5; D gene ambiguous. Per the germline V gene, CDR1 is SGHDN and CDR2 is FVKESK. The CDR3 totals 14 residues. V lost 2 bases, J lost 1 base, and 8 bases lay in between. The CDR3 region has the DNA TGTGCCAGCAGCCAACGCACTATCCAAGAGACCCAGTACTTC. Translation gives CASSQRTIQETQYF.

The CDR3: CASSPGAGGDEQFF. The CDR3 nucleotides are TGTGCCAGCTCACCAGGCGCGGGAGGAGATGAGCAGTTCTTC. V and J are TRBV18 and TRBJ2-1, with 8 bases that match TRBD2. Germline CDR1 and CDR2: KGHSH and LQKENI. The CDR3 runs 14 residues. V trimming: 2 bases; J trimming: 8 bases; junction bases outside the gene matches: 5.

The genes are TRBV30 and TRBJ1-5, with 7 bases matching TRBD1. Germline CDR1 reads GTSNPN; CDR2 reads SVGIG (reference sequence). The CDR3 totals 15 residues. J lost 3 bases, V lost 1 base, and 6 bases had no gene match. This CDR3 reads CAWSALGQFNQPQHF. CDR3 DNA sequence: TGTGCCTGGAGTGCCCTGGGACAGTTCAATCAGCCCCAGCATTTT.

The chain joins TRBV5-6 to TRBJ1-2, with unresolved D. Germline CDR1 SGHDT, CDR2 YYEEEE. CDR3 size: 16 residues. The V end lost 6 bases, the J end lost 9 bases, and 27 bases lay between the germline ends. The DNA of the CDR3 is TGTGCCAGCAAAGGTCTAGGAGGCCAGCGTTCTTGGAGCTACACCTTC. The encoded protein is CASKGLGGQRSWSYTF.

The chain is built from TRBV30 and TRBJ1-1; D not resolved. Germline-derived CDR1 and CDR2 are GTSNPN and SVGIG (reference sequence). The V gene lost 4 bases and the J gene lost 1 base, with 16 bases spanning the gap. The length of the CDR3 is 15 residues. DNA of the CDR3: TGTGCCTGGACTCCGGCAAACCCATGGAACACTGAAGCTTTCTTT. Translation: CAWTPANPWNTEAFF.

V gene TRBV30 combines with J gene TRBJ1-1, with unresolved D. This CDR3 is 14 amino acids long. CDR1 GTSNPN and CDR2 SVGIG come from the germline V gene (reference sequence). Trimming removed 0 bases at V and 4 bases at J, with 12 bases between. The CDR3 sequence is CAWSVSGRSTEAFF. CDR3 sequence (DNA): TGTGCCTGGAGTGTAAGCGGCAGGAGCACTGAAGCTTTCTTT.